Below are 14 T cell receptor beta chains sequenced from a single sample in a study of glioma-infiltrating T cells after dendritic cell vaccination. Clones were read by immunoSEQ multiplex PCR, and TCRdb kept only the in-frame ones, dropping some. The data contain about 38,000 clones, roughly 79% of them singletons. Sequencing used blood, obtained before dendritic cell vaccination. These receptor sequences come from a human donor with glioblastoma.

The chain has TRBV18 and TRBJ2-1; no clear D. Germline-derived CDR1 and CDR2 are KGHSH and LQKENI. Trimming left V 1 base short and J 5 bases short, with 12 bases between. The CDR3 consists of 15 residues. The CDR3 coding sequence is TGTGCCAGCTCACCACTGCGCAGGTCCGACAATGAGCAGTTCTTC. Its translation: CASSPLRRSDNEQFF.

CDR3 bases: TGTGCCAGCAGTGTGTATAGCGGCAATGAGCAGTTCTTC. Residues: CASSVYSGNEQFF. The chain uses TRBV2 and TRBJ2-1, with a possible D match to TRBD2 (6 bases). With 4 bases removed from V and 6 bases from J, the gap between germline ends came to 10 bases. This CDR3 spans 13 amino acids. Germline V gene data show CDR1 as SNHLY and CDR2 as FYNNEI.

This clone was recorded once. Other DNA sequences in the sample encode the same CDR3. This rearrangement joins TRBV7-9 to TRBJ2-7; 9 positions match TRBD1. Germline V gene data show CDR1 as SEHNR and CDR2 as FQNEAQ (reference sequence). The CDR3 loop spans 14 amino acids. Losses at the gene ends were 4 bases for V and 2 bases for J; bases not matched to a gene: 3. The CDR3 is CASSSDRGTYEQYF. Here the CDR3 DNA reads TGTGCCAGCAGCTCGGACAGGGGAACCTACGAGCAGTACTTC.

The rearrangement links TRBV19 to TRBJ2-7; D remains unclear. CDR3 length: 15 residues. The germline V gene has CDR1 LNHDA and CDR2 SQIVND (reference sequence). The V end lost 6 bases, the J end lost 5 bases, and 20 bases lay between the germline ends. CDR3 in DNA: TGTGCCAGTAGCCACCCCGCCTACCCTTCAAACGAGCAGTACTTC. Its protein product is CASSHPAYPSNEQYF.

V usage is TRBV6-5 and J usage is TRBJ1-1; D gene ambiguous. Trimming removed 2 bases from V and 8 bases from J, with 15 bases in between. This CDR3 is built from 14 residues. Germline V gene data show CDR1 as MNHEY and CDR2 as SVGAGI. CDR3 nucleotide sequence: TGTGCCAGCAGTTACACGGGCGGGTATTCAGAAGCTTTCTTT. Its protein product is CASSYTGGYSEAFF.

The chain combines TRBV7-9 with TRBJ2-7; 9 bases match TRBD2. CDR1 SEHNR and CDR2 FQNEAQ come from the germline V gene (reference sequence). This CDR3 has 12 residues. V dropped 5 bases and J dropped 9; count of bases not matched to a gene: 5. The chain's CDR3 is CASSVAGGPQYF. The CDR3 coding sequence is TGTGCCAGCAGCGTCGCGGGGGGGCCGCAGTACTTC. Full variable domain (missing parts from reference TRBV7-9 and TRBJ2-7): DTGVSQNPRHKITKRGQNVTFRCDPISEHNRLYWYRQTLGQGPEFLTYFQNEAQLEKSRLLSDRFSAERPKGSFSTLEIQRTEQGDSAMYLCASSVAGGPQYFGPGTRLTVT.

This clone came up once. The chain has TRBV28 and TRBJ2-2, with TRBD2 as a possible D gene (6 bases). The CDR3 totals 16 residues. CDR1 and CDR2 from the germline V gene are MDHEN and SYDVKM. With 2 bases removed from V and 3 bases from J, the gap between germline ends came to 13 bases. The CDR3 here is CASSLQSGWYTGELFF. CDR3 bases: TGTGCCAGCAGTTTACAGAGCGGGTGGTACACCGGGGAGCTGTTTTTT.

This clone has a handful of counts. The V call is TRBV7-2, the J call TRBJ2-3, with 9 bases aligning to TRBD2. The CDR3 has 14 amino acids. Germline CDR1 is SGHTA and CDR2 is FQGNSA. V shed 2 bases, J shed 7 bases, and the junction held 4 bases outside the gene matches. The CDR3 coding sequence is TGTGCCAGCAGCTTACTAGCGGGGAGGAATACGCAGTATTTT. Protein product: CASSLLAGRNTQYF.

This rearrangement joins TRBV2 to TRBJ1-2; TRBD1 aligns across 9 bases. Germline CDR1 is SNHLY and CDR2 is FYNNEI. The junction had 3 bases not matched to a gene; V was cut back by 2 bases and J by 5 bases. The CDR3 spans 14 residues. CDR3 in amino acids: CASSESGQGYGYTF. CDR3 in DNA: TGTGCCAGCAGTGAATCCGGACAGGGGTATGGCTACACCTTC.

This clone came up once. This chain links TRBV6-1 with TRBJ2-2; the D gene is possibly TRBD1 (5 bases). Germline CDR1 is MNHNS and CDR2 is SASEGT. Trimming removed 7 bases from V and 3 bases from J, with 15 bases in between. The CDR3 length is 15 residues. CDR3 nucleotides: TGTGCCAGCACCCGGGCAGGGTTCGACACCGGGGAGCTGTTTTTT. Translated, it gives CASTRAGFDTGELFF.

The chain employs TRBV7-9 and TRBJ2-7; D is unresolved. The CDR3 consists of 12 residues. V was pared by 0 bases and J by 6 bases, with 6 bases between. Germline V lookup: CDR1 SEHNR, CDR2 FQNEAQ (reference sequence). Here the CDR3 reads CASSLASREQYF. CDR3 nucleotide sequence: TGTGCCAGCAGCTTAGCTTCCCGCGAGCAGTACTTC. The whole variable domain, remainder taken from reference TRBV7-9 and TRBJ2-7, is DTGVSQNPRHKITKRGQNVTFRCDPISEHNRLYWYRQTLGQGPEFLTYFQNEAQLEKSRLLSDRFSAERPKGSFSTLEIQRTEQGDSAMYLCASSLASREQYFGPGTRLTVT.

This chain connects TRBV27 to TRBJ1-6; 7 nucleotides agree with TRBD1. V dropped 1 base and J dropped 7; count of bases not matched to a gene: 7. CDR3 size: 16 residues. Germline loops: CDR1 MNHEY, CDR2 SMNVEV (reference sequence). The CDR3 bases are TGTGCCAGCAGTTTATTTGGGACAGTGAAAAATTCACCCCTCCACTTT. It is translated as CASSLFGTVKNSPLHF.

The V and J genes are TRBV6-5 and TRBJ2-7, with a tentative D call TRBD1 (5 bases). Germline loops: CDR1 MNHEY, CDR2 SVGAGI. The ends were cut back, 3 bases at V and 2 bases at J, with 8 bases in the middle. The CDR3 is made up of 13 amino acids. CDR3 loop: CASSYTGTYEQYF. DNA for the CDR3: TGTGCCAGCAGTTATACAGGAACCTACGAGCAGTACTTC.

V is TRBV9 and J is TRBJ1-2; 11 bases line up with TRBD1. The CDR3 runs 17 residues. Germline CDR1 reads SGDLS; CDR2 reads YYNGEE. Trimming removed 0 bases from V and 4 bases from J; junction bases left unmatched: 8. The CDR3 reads CASSVALGGTGGYGYTF. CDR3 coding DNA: TGTGCCAGCAGCGTAGCGTTGGGGGGGACAGGGGGCTATGGCTACACCTTC.